This TCR beta chain was sequenced for a study of graft-versus-host responses after intestinal transplantation. Points from the study as a whole: Elevated graft-versus-host to host-versus-graft clonal ratios in allografts were recorded for patients with graft-donor T cell macrochimerism. The recipient marrow held GvH clones, and some of them showed up first in ileum or blood.

Libraries were prepared by immunoSEQ multiplex PCR; TCRdb keeps only in-frame clonotypes and omits some of them. The sample consists of 20,000 to 25,000 clones, 55% to 60% of them appearing once. Germline CDR1 reads SGHNT; CDR2 reads YYREEE (reference sequence). The CDR3 totals 15 residues. The germline V and J ends were trimmed by 0 bases and 0 bases, with 6 bases remaining between them. The source of this sequence is a human patient who received an intestinal transplant. The chain recombines TRBV5-4 with TRBJ2-2, with D maybe TRBD1 (5 bases). The sample here was alloreactive CD4+ T cells from a mixed lymphocyte reaction culture, taken before intestinal transplant. As to subset: CFSE-low proliferating T cells sorted from roughly six-day pre-transplant mixed lymphocyte reaction (GvH or HvG direction). CDR3 protein: CASSLGQSNTGELFF. The CDR3 bases are TGTGCCAGCAGCTTGGGACAGTCGAACACCGGGGAGCTGTTTTTT.